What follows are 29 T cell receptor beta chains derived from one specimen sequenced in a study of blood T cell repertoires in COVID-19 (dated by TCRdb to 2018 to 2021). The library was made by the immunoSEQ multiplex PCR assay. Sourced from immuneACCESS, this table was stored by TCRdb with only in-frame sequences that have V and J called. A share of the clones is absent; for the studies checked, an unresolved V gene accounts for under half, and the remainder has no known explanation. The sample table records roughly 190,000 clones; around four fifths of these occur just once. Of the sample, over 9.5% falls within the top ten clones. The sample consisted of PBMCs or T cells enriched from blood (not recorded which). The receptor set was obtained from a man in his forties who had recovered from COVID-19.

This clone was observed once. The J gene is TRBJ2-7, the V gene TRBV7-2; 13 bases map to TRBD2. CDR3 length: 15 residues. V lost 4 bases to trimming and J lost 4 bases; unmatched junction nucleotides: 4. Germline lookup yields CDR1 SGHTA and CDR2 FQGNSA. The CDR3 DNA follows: TGTGCCAGCAGCTCGGGACTAGCGGGAACTTACGAGCAGTACTTC. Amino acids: CASSSGLAGTYEQYF.

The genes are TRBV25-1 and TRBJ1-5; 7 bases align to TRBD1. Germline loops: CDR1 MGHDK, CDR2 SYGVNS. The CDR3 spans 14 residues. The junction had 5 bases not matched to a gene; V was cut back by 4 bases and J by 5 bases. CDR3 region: CASSVQGWDQPQHF. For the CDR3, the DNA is TGTGCCAGCAGTGTACAGGGGTGGGATCAGCCCCAGCATTTT.

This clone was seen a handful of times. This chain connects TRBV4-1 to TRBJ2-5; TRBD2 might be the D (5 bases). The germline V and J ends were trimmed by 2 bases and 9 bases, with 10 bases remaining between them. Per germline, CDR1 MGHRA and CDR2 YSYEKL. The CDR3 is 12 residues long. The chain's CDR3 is CASSQNSGAQYF. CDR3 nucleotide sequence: TGCGCCAGCAGCCAAAACTCCGGGGCCCAGTACTTC.

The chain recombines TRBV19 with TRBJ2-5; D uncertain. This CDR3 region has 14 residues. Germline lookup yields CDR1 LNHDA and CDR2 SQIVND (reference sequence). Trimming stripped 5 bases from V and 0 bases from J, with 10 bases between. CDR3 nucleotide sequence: TGTGCCAGTAGTGCTGAGATATACCAAGAGACCCAGTACTTC. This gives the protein CASSAEIYQETQYF.

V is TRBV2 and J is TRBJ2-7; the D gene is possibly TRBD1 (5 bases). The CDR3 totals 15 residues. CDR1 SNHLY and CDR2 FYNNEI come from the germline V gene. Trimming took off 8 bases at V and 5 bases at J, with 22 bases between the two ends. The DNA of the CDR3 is TGTGCCAGCCGACCTCAACCCCGACAGTTCAACGAGCAGTACGTC. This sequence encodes CASRPQPRQFNEQYV.

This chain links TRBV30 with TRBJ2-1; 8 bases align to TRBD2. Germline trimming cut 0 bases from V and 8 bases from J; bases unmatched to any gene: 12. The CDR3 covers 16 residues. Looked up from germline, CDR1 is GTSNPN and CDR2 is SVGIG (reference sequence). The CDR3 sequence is CAWSVGLSGSEDEQFF. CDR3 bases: TGTGCCTGGAGTGTAGGTCTAAGCGGGAGTGAAGATGAGCAGTTCTTC. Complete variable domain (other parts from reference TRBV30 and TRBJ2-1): SQTIHQWPATLVQPVGSPLSLECTVEGTSNPNLYWYRQAAGRGLQLLFYSVGIGQISSEVPQNLSASRPQDRQFILSSKKLLLSDSGFYLCAWSVGLSGSEDEQFFGPGTRLTVL.

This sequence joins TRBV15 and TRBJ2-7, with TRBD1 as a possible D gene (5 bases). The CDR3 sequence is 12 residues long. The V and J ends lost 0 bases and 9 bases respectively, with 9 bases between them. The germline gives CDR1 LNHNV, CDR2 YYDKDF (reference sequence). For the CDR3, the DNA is TGTGCCACCAGCAGAGAACCAGGGCCGCAGTACTTC. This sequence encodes CATSREPGPQYF.

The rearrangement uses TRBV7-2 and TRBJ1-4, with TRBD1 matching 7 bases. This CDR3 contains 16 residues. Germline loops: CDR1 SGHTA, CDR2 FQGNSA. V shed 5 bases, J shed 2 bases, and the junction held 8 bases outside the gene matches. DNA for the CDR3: TGTGCCAGCAGCGTTTACAGGGGCGACACTAATGAAAAACTGTTTTTT. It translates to CASSVYRGDTNEKLFF.

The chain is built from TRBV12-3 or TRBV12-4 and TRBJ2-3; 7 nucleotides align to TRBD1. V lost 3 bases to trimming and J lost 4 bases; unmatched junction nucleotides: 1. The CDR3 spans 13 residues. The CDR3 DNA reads TGTGCCAGCAGTTTCACAGGGGCAGATACGCAGTATTTT. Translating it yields CASSFTGADTQYF.

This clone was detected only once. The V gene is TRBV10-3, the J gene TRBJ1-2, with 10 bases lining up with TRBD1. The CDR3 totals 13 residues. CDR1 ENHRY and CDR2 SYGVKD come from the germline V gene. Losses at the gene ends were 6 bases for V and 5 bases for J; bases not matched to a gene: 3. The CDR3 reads CAIRGTGEYGYTF. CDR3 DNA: TGTGCCATCAGAGGGACAGGGGAATATGGCTACACCTTC.

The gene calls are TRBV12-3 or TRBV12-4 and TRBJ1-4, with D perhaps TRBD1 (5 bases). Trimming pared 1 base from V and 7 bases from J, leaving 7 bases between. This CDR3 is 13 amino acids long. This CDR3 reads CASSLGDSEKLFF. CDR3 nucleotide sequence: TGTGCCAGCAGTTTAGGAGACAGTGAAAAACTGTTTTTT.

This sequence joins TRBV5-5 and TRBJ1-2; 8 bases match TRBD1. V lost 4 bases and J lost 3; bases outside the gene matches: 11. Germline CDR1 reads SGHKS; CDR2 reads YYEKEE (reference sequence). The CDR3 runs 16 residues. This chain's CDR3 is CASSLLGSTGDYGYTF. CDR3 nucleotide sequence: TGTGCCAGCAGCCTGTTGGGATCGACAGGGGACTATGGCTACACCTTC.

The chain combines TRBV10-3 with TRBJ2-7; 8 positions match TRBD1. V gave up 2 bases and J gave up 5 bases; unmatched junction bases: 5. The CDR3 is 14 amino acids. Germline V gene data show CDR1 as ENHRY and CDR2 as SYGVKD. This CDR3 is CAISELGQGHEQYV. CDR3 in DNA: TGTGCCATCAGTGAGCTTGGACAGGGACACGAGCAGTACGTC.

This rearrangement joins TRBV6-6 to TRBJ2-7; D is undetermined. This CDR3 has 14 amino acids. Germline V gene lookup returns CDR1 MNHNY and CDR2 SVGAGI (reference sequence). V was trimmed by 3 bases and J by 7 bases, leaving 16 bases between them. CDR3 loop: CASSYYGPPWEQYF. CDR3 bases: TGTGCCAGCAGTTATTATGGCCCCCCGTGGGAGCAGTACTTC.

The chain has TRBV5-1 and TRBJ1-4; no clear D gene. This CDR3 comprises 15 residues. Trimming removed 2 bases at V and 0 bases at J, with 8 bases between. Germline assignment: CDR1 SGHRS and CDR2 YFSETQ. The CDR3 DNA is TGCGCCAGCAGCTTCAACAGCCCAACTAATGAAAAACTGTTTTTT. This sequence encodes CASSFNSPTNEKLFF. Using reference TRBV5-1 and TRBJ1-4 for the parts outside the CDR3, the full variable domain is KAGVTQTPRYLIKTRGQQVTLSCSPISGHRSVSWYQQTPGQGLQFLFEYFSETQRNKGNFPGRFSGRQFSNSRSEMNVSTLELGDSALYLCASSFNSPTNEKLFFGSGTQLSVL.

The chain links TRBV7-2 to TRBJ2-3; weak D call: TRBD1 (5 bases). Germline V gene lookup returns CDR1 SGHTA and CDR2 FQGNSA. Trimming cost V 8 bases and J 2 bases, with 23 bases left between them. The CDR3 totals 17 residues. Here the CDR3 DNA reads TGTGCCAGCGGAAAACGTACCCCGAGACAGAACACAGATACGCAGTATTTT. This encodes CASGKRTPRQNTDTQYF.

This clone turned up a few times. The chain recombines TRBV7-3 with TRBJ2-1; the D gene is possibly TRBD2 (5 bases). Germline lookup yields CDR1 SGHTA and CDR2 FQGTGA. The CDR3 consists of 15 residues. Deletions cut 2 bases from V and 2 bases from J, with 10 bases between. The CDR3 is CASSLRTGAYNEQFF. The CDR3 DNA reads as TGTGCCAGCAGCTTACGGACTGGGGCCTACAATGAGCAGTTCTTC. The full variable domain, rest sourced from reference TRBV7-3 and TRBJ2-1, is GAGVSQTPSNKVTEKGKYVELRCDPISGHTALYWYRQSLGQGPEFLIYFQGTGAADDSGLPNDRFFAVRPEGSVSTLKIQRTERGDSAVYLCASSLRTGAYNEQFFGPGTRLTVL.

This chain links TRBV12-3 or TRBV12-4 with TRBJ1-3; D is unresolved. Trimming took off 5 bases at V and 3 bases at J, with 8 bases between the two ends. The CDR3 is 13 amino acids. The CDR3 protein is CASSPISGNTIYF. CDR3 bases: TGTGCCAGCAGTCCCATCAGTGGAAACACCATATATTTT.

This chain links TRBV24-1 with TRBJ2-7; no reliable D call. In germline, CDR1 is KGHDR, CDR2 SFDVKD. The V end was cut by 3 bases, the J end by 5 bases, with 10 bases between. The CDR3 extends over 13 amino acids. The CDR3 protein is CATSDSNPDEQYF. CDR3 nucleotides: TGTGCCACCAGTGATAGCAATCCCGACGAGCAGTACTTC.

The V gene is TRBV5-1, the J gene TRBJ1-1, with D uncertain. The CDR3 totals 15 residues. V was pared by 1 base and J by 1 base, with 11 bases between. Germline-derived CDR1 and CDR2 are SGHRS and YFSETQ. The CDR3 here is CASSLSQAGNTEAFF. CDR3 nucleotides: TGCGCCAGCAGCTTGTCTCAGGCCGGGAACACTGAAGCTTTCTTT.

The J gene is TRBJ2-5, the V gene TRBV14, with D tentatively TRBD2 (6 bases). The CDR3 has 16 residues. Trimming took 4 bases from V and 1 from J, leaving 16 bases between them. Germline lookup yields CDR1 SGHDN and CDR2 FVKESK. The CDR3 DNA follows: TGTGCCAGCAGCCCTACTGGGGGGAGTCTCCAAGAGACCCAGTACTTC. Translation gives CASSPTGGSLQETQYF.

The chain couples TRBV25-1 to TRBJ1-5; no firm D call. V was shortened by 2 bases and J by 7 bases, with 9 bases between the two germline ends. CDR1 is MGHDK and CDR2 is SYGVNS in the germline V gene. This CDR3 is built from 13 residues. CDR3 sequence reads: CASSEGGGQPQHF. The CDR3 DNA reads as TGTGCCAGCAGTGAAGGTGGCGGGCAGCCCCAGCATTTT.

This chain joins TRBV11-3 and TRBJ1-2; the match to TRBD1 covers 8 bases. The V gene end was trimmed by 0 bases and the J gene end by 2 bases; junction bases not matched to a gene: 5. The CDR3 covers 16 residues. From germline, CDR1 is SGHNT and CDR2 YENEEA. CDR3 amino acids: CASSLDYRGANYGYTF. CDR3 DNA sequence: TGTGCCAGCAGCTTAGACTACAGGGGGGCGAACTATGGCTACACCTTC.

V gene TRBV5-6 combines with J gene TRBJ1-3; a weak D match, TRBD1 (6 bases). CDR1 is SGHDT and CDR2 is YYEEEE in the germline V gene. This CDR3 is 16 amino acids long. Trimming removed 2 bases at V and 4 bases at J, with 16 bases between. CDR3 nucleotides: TGTGCCAGCAGCTTAACAGGGTCGGCCATAGGAAACACCATATATTTT. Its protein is CASSLTGSAIGNTIYF.

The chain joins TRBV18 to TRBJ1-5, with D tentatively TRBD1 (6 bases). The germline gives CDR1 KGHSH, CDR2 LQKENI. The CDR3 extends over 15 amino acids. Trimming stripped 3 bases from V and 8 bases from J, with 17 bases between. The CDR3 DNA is TGTGCCAGCTCACCCCGACAGGTTTTTGAGGAGCCCCAGCATTTT. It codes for CASSPRQVFEEPQHF. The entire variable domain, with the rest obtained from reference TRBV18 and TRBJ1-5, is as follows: NAGVMQNPRHLVRRRGQEARLRCSPMKGHSHVYWYRQLPEEGLKFMVYLQKENIIDESGMPKERFSAEFPKEGPSILRIQQVVRGDSAAYFCASSPRQVFEEPQHFGDGTRLSIL.

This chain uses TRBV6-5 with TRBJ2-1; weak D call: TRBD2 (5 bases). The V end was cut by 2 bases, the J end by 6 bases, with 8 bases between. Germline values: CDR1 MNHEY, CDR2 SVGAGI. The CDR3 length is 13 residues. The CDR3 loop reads CASSYGGSNEQFF. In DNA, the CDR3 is TGTGCCAGCAGTTACGGAGGATCCAATGAGCAGTTCTTC.

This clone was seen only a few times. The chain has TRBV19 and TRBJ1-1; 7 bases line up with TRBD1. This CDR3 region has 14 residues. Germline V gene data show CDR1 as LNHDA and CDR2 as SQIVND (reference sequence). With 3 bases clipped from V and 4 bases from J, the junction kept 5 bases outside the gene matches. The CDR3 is CASSIDRVGTEAFF. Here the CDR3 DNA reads TGTGCCAGTAGTATCGACAGGGTAGGCACTGAAGCTTTCTTT.

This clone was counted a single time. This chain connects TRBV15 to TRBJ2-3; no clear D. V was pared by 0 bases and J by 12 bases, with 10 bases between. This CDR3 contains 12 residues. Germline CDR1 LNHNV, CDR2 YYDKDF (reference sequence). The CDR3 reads CATSREARSQYF. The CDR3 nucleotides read TGTGCCACCAGCAGAGAGGCCAGATCTCAGTATTTT. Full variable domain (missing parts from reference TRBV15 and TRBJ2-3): DAMVIQNPRYQVTQFGKPVTLSCSQTLNHNVMYWYQQKSSQAPKLLFHYYDKDFNNEADTPDNFQSRRPNTSFCFLDIRSPGLGDTAMYLCATSREARSQYFGPGTRLTVL.

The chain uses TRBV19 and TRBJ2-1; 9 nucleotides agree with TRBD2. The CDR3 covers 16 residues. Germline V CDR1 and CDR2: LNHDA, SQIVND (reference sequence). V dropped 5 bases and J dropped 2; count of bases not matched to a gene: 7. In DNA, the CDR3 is TGTGCCAGTAGTCCCAGACTAGCGGACCCCTACAATGAGCAGTTCTTC. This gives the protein CASSPRLADPYNEQFF.